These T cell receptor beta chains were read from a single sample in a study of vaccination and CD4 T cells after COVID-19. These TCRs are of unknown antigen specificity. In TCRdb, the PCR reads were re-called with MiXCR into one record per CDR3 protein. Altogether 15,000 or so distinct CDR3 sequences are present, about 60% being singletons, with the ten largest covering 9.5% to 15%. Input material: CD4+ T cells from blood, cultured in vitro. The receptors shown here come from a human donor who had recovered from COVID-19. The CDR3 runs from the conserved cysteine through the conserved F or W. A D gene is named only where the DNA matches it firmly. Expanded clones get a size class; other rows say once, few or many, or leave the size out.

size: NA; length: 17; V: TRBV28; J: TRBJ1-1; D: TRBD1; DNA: TGTGCCAGCAGTATACTACGGACAGGGGGCCAGAACACTGAAGCTTTCTTT; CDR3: CASSILRTGGQNTEAFF
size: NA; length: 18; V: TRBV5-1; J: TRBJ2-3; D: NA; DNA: TGCGCCAGCAGCTTGGCCCGCTCTGGCAGGGGGGCCACAGATACGCAGTATTTT; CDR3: CASSLARSGRGATDTQYF
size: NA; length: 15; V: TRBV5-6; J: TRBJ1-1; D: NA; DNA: TGTGCCAGCAGCCAGACCGGACGGACAGTCTTGGGAGCTTTCTTT; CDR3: CASSQTGRTVLGAFF
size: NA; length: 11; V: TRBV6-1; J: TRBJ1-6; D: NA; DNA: TGTGCCAGTTGCGGCAATTCACCCCTCCACTTT; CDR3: CASCGNSPLHF
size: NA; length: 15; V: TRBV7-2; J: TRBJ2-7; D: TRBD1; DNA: TGTGCCAGCAGCTTCCATACAGGGGGCTCCTACGAGCAGTACTTC; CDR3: CASSFHTGGSYEQYF
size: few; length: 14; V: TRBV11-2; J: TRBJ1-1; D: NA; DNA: TGTGCCAGCAGCTTTATAAGGGGGAACACTGAAGCTTTCTTT; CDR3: CASSFIRGNTEAFF
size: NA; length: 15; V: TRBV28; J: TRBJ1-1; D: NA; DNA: TGTGCCAGCAGTTTTTCGGGGACCTCTGGTACTGAAGCTTTCTTT; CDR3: CASSFSGTSGTEAFF
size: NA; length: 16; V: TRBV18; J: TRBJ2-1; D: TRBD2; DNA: TGTGCCAGCTCACCACCGTCCCGGGGGGGGTACAATGAGCAGTTCTTC; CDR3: CASSPPSRGGYNEQFF
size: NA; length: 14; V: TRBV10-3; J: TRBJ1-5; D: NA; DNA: TGTGCCATCAGTGCTGGCAGCCAAAATCAGCCCCAGCATTTT; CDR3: CAISAGSQNQPQHF
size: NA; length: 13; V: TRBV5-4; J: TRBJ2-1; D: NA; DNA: TGTGCCAGCAGCCCGGGACTCGACAATGAGCAGTTCTTC; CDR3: CASSPGLDNEQFF
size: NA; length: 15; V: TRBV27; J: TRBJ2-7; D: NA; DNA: TGTGCCAGCAGTTATCCTCCGCCGCCGAGCGGCGAGCAGTACTTC; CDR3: CASSYPPPPSGEQYF
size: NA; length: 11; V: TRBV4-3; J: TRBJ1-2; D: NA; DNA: TGCGCCAGCAGCCAAATGGGAGGCTACACCTTC; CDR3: CASSQMGGYTF
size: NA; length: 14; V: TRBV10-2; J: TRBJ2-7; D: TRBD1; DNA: TGCGCCAGCAGTGAAAGGCAGGGGGCGGGCGAGCAGTACTTC; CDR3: CASSERQGAGEQYF
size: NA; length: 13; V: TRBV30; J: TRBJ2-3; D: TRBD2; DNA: TGTGCCTGGGGACTAGCGGGAGCAGATACGCAGTATTTT; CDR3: CAWGLAGADTQYF
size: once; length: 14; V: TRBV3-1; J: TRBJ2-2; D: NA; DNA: TGTGCCAGCAGCTATACAGGGAACACCGGGGAGCTGTTTTTT; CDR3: CASSYTGNTGELFF
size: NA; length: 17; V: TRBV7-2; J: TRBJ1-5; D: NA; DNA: TGTGCCAGCAGCTTAGGTAGGGGCTATGGGGTGTATCAGCCCCAGCATTTT; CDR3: CASSLGRGYGVYQPQHF
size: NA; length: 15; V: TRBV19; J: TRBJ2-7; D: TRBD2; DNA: TGTGCCAGTAGTGCGGGGACTAGCGGGGCGACGGAGCAGTACTTC; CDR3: CASSAGTSGATEQYF
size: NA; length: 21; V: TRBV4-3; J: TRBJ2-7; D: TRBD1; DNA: TGCGCCAGCAGCCCCCATCGCACCGGGACAGGGGGCCAGGGGAACACCTACGAGCAGTACTTC; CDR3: CASSPHRTGTGGQGNTYEQYF
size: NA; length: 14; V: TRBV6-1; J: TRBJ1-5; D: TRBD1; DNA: TGTGCCAGCACCGCCAGACAGGGAAACCAGCCCCAGCATTTT; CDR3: CASTARQGNQPQHF
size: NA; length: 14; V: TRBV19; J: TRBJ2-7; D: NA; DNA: TGTGCCAGTAGTAAACAGGGTTTGGACTACGAGCAGTACTTC; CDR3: CASSKQGLDYEQYF
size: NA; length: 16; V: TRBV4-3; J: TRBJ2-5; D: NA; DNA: TGCGCCAGCAGCCCAAATAGCGGAATGAGTGGAGAGACCCAGTACTTC; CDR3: CASSPNSGMSGETQYF
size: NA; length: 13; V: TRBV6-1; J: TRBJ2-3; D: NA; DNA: TGTGCCAGCAGTACTTCCTTTACAGATACGCAGTATTTT; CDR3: CASSTSFTDTQYF
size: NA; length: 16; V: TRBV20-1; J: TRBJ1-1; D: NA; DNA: TGCAGTGCCGTAGGAACCCTACAGTGGACGAACACTGAAGCTTTCTTT; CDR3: CSAVGTLQWTNTEAFF
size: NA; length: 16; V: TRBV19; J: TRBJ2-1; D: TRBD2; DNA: TGTGCCAGTAGTATTAAACACCTAGCGGTATACAATGAGCAGTTCTTC; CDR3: CASSIKHLAVYNEQFF
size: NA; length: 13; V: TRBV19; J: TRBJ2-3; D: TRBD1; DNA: TGTGCCAGTAGTATAGAACCAGGGGGTACGCAGTATTTT; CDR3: CASSIEPGGTQYF
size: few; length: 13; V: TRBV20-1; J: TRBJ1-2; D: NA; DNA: TGCAGTGCCCTGACGACAGAGCCCTATGGCTACACCTTC; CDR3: CSALTTEPYGYTF
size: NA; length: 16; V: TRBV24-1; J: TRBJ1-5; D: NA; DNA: TGTGCCACCAGTGATCCACCCGACGGAAGCAATCAGCCCCAGCATTTT; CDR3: CATSDPPDGSNQPQHF
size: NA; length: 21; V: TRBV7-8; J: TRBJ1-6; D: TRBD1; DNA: TGTGCCAGCAGCTTACCAAGAACCGGGACAGGGACGAGCTCCTATAATTCACCCCTCCACTTT; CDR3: CASSLPRTGTGTSSYNSPLHF
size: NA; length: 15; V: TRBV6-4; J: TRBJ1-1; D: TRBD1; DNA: TGTGCCAGCAGTGAGGGGACAGAGATGAACACTGAAGCTTTCTTT; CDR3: CASSEGTEMNTEAFF
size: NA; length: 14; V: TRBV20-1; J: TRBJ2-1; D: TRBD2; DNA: TGCAGTGCTACAGCGGGGGCCTCCTACAATGAGCAGTTCTTC; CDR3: CSATAGASYNEQFF
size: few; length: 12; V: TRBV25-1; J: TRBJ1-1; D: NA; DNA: TGTGCCAGCAGTCACGGAAGGATGCAAGCTTTCTTT; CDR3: CASSHGRMQAFF
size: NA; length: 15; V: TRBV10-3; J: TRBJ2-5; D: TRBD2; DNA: TGTGCCATCAGTGGGATAGCGGGAGGGCAAGAGACCCAGTACTTC; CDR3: CAISGIAGGQETQYF
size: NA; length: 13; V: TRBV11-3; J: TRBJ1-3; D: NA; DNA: TGTGCCAGCAGCCCGAGGGACGAGTACACCATATATTTT; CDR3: CASSPRDEYTIYF
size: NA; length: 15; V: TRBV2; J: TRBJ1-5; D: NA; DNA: TGTGCCAGCCGGCAGGTCCAGGCCACCAATCAGCCCCAGCATTTT; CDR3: CASRQVQATNQPQHF
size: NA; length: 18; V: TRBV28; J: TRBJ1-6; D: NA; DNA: TGTGCCAGCAGTTTAGGTACATGGTCAGGGAGGAGGGATTCACCCCTCCACTTT; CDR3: CASSLGTWSGRRDSPLHF
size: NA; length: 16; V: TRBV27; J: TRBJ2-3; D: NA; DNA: TGTGCCAGCAGTCAAACACGAAGCGGTAGCACAGATACGCAGTATTTT; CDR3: CASSQTRSGSTDTQYF
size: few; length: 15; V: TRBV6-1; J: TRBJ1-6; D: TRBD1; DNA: TGTGCCAGCAGCCGACGGGACAGGGGTAATTCACCCCTCCACTTT; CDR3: CASSRRDRGNSPLHF
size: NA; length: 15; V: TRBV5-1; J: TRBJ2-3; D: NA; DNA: TGCGCCAGCAGCTCCCGCGGCGCGAGCACAGATACGCAGTATTTT; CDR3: CASSSRGASTDTQYF
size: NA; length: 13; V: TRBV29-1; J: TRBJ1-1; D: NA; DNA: TGCAGCCCTGGGTGGCAGGGGAGCACTGAAGCTTTCTTT; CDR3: CSPGWQGSTEAFF
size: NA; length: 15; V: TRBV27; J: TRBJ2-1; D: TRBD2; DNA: TGTGCCAGCAGCCGGACTAGCGGGATCGGAAATGAGCAGTTCTTC; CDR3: CASSRTSGIGNEQFF
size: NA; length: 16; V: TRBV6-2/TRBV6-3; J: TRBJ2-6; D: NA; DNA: TGTGCCAGCACCAGGACGTTACGCTCTGGGGCCAACGTCCTGACTTTC; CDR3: CASTRTLRSGANVLTF
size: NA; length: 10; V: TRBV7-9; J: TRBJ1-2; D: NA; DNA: TGTGCCAGCAGCGACAGGATTCACACCTTC; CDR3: CASSDRIHTF
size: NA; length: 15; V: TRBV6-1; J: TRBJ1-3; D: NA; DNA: TGTGCCAGCAGGGTTGCGGAGGTCGGGGGAAACACCATATATTTT; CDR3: CASRVAEVGGNTIYF
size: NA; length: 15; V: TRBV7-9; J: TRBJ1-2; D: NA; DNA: TGTGCCAGCAGCGCGCACGTCACCGCTAACTATGGCTACACCTTC; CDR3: CASSAHVTANYGYTF
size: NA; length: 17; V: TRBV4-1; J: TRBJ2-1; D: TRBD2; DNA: TGCGCCAGCAGCCGAGGCGGACTAGCGGTTTTAGGGAATGAGCAGTTCTTC; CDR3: CASSRGGLAVLGNEQFF
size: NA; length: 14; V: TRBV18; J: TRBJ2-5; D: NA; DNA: TGTGCCAGCTCACCAATGGTCAGGGAAGAGACCCAGTACTTC; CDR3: CASSPMVREETQYF
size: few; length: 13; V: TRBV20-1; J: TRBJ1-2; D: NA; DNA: TGCAGTGCTAGAGATCCGGGTAGATTTGGCTACACCTTC; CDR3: CSARDPGRFGYTF
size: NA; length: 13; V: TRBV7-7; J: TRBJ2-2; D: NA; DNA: TGTGCCAGCAGCACGACTAGTGCCGGGGAGCTGTTTTTT; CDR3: CASSTTSAGELFF
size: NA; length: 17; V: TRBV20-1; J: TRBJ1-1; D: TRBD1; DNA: TGCAGTGCTAGAGGGGACAGGGGGCGGAGGATGAACACTGAAGCTTTCTTT; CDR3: CSARGDRGRRMNTEAFF
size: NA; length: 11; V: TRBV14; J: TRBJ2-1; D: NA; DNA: TGTGCCAGCAGCCAAGAGGGTCGTCAGTTCTTC; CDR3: CASSQEGRQFF
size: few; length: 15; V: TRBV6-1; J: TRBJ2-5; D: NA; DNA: TGTGCCAGCAGTGAAGCGCCTGGACAACGAGAGACCCAGTACTTC; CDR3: CASSEAPGQRETQYF
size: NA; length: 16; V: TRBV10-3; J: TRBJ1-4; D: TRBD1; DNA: TGTGCCACCTACGCCGGTGGACGACAGGGTAATGAAAAACTGTTTTTT; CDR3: CATYAGGRQGNEKLFF
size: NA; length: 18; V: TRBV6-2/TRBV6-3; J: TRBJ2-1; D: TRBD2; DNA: TGTGCCAGCAGGCTCTTGACTAGCGGGGGGCGACCCTCTCGTGAGCAGTTCTTC; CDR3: CASRLLTSGGRPSREQFF
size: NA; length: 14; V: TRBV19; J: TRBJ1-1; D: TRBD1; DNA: TGTGCCAGTAGGGGGGGACAGTTGGGCACTGAAGCTTTCTTT; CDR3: CASRGGQLGTEAFF